This is a list of T cell receptor beta chains from one sample in a study of T cells after yellow fever vaccination. Each CDR3 protein gets one entry after TCRdb re-called the 5' RACE reads with MiXCR. The top ten hold around 0.55% of the sample, which has under 300,000 distinct CDR3 sequences, 13% seen once. The specimen comprised CD4+ T cells sorted from PBMCs, sampled 45 days after the yellow fever booster vaccination. These receptors were obtained from a man aged 30-40 years who received the YFV17D yellow fever vaccine. CDR3s leave out the opening cysteine and the closing phenylalanine or tryptophan. The order of the fields is clone size, V gene, J gene, CDR3 protein. Not all rows give a size; the values are once, few, many and, for expanded clones, a class.

abundance: -
v_gene: TRBV5-1
j_gene: TRBJ1-2
CDR3aa: ASSGGHGYGYT

abundance: -
v_gene: TRBV27
j_gene: TRBJ2-7
CDR3aa: ASKSVSYEQY

abundance: -
v_gene: TRBV6-5
j_gene: TRBJ2-7
CDR3aa: ASSYSRTSGRGEQY

abundance: -
v_gene: TRBV7-2
j_gene: TRBJ2-5
CDR3aa: ASSPLGSGETQY

abundance: few
v_gene: TRBV29-1
j_gene: TRBJ2-3
CDR3aa: SVDGRSTSTDTQY

abundance: many
v_gene: TRBV4-3
j_gene: TRBJ2-3
CDR3aa: ASSQVGNTQY

abundance: -
v_gene: TRBV5-1
j_gene: TRBJ1-1
CDR3aa: ASSLQGGNTEAF

abundance: many
v_gene: TRBV7-2
j_gene: TRBJ2-7
CDR3aa: ASSLDGSYEQY

abundance: -
v_gene: TRBV4-3
j_gene: TRBJ2-7
CDR3aa: ASSAKLENTYEQY

abundance: -
v_gene: TRBV28
j_gene: TRBJ2-2
CDR3aa: ASSYRGSHGELF

abundance: -
v_gene: TRBV5-6
j_gene: TRBJ2-1
CDR3aa: ASSLAGILSGNEQF

abundance: few
v_gene: TRBV20-1
j_gene: TRBJ2-3
CDR3aa: RASQGSTDTQY

abundance: -
v_gene: TRBV18
j_gene: TRBJ1-1
CDR3aa: ASASGGNTEAF

abundance: few
v_gene: TRBV5-1
j_gene: TRBJ2-4
CDR3aa: ASSLSASFPGQGGENIQY

abundance: -
v_gene: TRBV7-3
j_gene: TRBJ2-2
CDR3aa: ASSFVGSPGELF

abundance: few
v_gene: TRBV28
j_gene: TRBJ2-7
CDR3aa: ASSDPGTGVYR

abundance: -
v_gene: TRBV7-2
j_gene: TRBJ2-3
CDR3aa: ASSATSGRVDTQY

abundance: -
v_gene: TRBV6-2/TRBV6-3
j_gene: TRBJ1-6
CDR3aa: ASRPDTGQGHSPLH

abundance: -
v_gene: TRBV20-1
j_gene: TRBJ2-2
CDR3aa: SARDGTSVTGELF

abundance: -
v_gene: TRBV19
j_gene: TRBJ2-1
CDR3aa: ASSDLDSYNEQF

abundance: few
v_gene: TRBV29-1
j_gene: TRBJ1-1
CDR3aa: SVGANTEAF

abundance: few
v_gene: TRBV18
j_gene: TRBJ2-7
CDR3aa: ASSPYVSAGDEQY

abundance: -
v_gene: TRBV20-1
j_gene: TRBJ2-1
CDR3aa: SAGSGLAVGYNEQF

abundance: -
v_gene: TRBV30
j_gene: TRBJ2-7
CDR3aa: AWRGQGPAYEQY

abundance: few
v_gene: TRBV4-3
j_gene: TRBJ2-1
CDR3aa: ASSQEREGSPNEQF

abundance: few
v_gene: TRBV20-1
j_gene: TRBJ2-5
CDR3aa: SARSYSGETQY

abundance: -
v_gene: TRBV6-4
j_gene: TRBJ2-4
CDR3aa: ASSRIAKNIQY

abundance: -
v_gene: TRBV20-1
j_gene: TRBJ1-2
CDR3aa: SAITGLNYGYT

abundance: -
v_gene: TRBV20-1
j_gene: TRBJ2-5
CDR3aa: SARAGNLGETQY

abundance: -
v_gene: TRBV7-6
j_gene: TRBJ2-7
CDR3aa: ASSPLAGVVYEQY